Listed here are 31 T cell receptor beta chains from one sample, sequenced in a study of cytomegalovirus exposure and HLA in healthy donors. PCR primers comprised 60 Vbeta and 13 Jbeta primers. Produced via immunoSEQ multiplex PCR; TCRdb's table is partial and in-frame only. The table shows approximately 150,000 clones, with under 80% occurring only once. Specimen: PBMCs. These receptors all stem from a human donor in good health.

V and J are TRBV19 and TRBJ1-5; D is perhaps TRBD1 (6 bases). The V end was cut by 4 bases, the J end by 5 bases, with 15 bases between. This CDR3 region has 15 residues. Germline V CDR1 and CDR2: LNHDA, SQIVND (reference sequence). The CDR3 nucleotides read TGTGCCAGTAGTAGACGAGACAGGCCGGATCAGCCCCAGCATTTT. Translation: CASSRRDRPDQPQHF.

The V and J genes are TRBV10-3 and TRBJ2-1; 10 nucleotides align to TRBD2. There are 14 residues in the CDR3. Germline CDR1 and CDR2: ENHRY and SYGVKD. The V segment lost 5 bases and the J segment 8 bases; nucleotides outside the gene matches: 6. The CDR3 region has the DNA TGTGCCATCAGTCCTAGCGGGGGAGTTGATGAGCAGTTCTTC. Residues: CAISPSGGVDEQFF.

The V call is TRBV14, the J call TRBJ2-1; 10 nucleotides align to TRBD1. CDR1 is SGHDN and CDR2 is FVKESK in the germline V gene. This CDR3 comprises 15 residues. V lost 6 bases to trimming and J lost 7 bases; unmatched junction nucleotides: 9. CDR3 sequence: CASRKGQGSGNEQFF. In DNA form, the CDR3 reads TGTGCCAGCAGAAAGGGACAGGGGAGTGGGAATGAGCAGTTCTTC.

The V gene is TRBV11-2, the J gene TRBJ2-5, with 9 bases that match TRBD2. Losses at the gene ends were 8 bases for V and 2 bases for J; bases not matched to a gene: 9. Germline V CDR1 and CDR2: SGHAT, FQNNGV. CDR3 size: 15 residues. The CDR3 DNA sequence: TGTGCCAGCGGAACCGAGGGACTAGCACAAGAGACCCAGTACTTC. Its protein is CASGTEGLAQETQYF.

The CDR3 here is CASSLAGGSTEAFF. The CDR3 nucleotides read TGTGCCAGCAGCTTGGCCGGGGGTAGCACTGAAGCTTTCTTT. The chain joins TRBV5-8 to TRBJ1-1; D may be TRBD1 (5 bases). Germline V gene data show CDR1 as SGHTS and CDR2 as YDEGEE. Between the trimmed V and J ends, which lost 0 bases and 4 bases, there was a span of 10 bases. The CDR3 has 14 residues.

The chain links TRBV19 to TRBJ1-2, with 7 bases aligning to TRBD1. The CDR3 totals 13 residues. J was trimmed by 6 bases and V by 3 bases; bases with no gene match: 4. Germline CDR1 reads LNHDA; CDR2 reads SQIVND (reference sequence). CDR3 residues: CASSIMTGNGYTF. In nucleotides, the CDR3 is TGTGCCAGTAGTATTATGACAGGGAATGGCTACACCTTC.

The V call is TRBV5-4, the J call TRBJ2-5, with 9 positions matching TRBD2. Germline V gives CDR1 SGHNT, CDR2 YYREEE (reference sequence). The V segment lost 0 bases and the J segment 1 base; nucleotides outside the gene matches: 7. The CDR3 is made up of 17 amino acids. The CDR3: CASSLAPMTSGQETQYF. CDR3 in DNA: TGTGCCAGCAGCTTGGCCCCCATGACTAGCGGCCAAGAGACCCAGTACTTC.

This clone came up a few times. The V call is TRBV6-5, the J call TRBJ1-2, with 8 bases matching TRBD1. CDR3 length: 14 residues. J gave up 8 bases and V 4 bases, and 9 bases lay outside the gene matches. Germline V gene sequence: CDR1 MNHEY, CDR2 SVGAGI. In DNA, the CDR3 is TGTGCCAGCAGTTCCGCCAACAGGGGGTTGGGCTACACCTTC. Translated, it gives CASSSANRGLGYTF.

The rearrangement joins TRBV18 to TRBJ2-1, with 7 bases lining up with TRBD1. Germline CDR1 is KGHSH and CDR2 is LQKENI. Trimming at V came to 3 bases and at J to 4 bases, leaving 12 bases not matched to a gene. CDR3 length: 17 residues. This CDR3 is CASSPFGMSGQYNEQFF. CDR3 sequence (DNA): TGTGCCAGCTCACCGTTTGGTATGTCGGGACAGTACAATGAGCAGTTCTTC.

The chain combines TRBV5-6 with TRBJ1-3; TRBD1 might be the D (6 bases). The CDR3 contains 15 residues. Germline V gene data show CDR1 as SGHDT and CDR2 as YYEEEE. V dropped 2 bases and J dropped 4 bases, with 13 bases sitting between them. The CDR3 reads CASSFPDRPGNTIYF. The CDR3 DNA follows: TGTGCCAGCAGCTTCCCAGACAGGCCCGGAAACACCATATATTTT.

This chain connects TRBV6-5 to TRBJ1-1; the D gene is possibly TRBD1 (5 bases). From germline, CDR1 is MNHEY and CDR2 SVGAGI. This CDR3 is built from 15 residues. Trimming cost V 6 bases and J 1 base, with 15 bases left between them. CDR3 sequence (DNA): TGTGCCAGCAGCCCCTATGGGGACTCGAACACTGAAGCTTTCTTT. Translation gives CASSPYGDSNTEAFF.

The chain joins TRBV18 to TRBJ1-5, with 7 bases identical to TRBD1. Germline trimming cut 2 bases from V and 9 bases from J; bases unmatched to any gene: 7. The CDR3 covers 14 residues. Germline values: CDR1 KGHSH, CDR2 LQKENI. The CDR3 sequence is CASSPDQGVRPQHF. The CDR3 nucleotides are TGTGCCAGCTCACCAGACCAGGGGGTACGGCCCCAGCATTTT.

Remarks on this clone: Other DNA sequences in the sample encode the same CDR3. V usage is TRBV2 and J usage is TRBJ1-1; 7 positions match TRBD1. This CDR3 has 14 amino acids. CDR1 is SNHLY, CDR2 FYNNEI, per germline. J lost 0 bases, V lost 4 bases, and 2 bases had no gene match. CDR3 DNA: TGTGCCAGCAGTGTGACAGGGTTGAACACTGAAGCTTTCTTT. Translating it yields CASSVTGLNTEAFF.

V is TRBV9 and J is TRBJ2-7, with 7 bases matching TRBD1. Trimming removed 4 bases from V and 4 bases from J; junction bases left unmatched: 11. Germline V lookup: CDR1 SGDLS, CDR2 YYNGEE. The CDR3 has 15 amino acids. DNA for the CDR3: TGTGCCAGCAGCCCCCCACAGGGGTTAAGGTACGAGCAGTACTTC. Amino acids: CASSPPQGLRYEQYF.

V is TRBV10-2 and J is TRBJ1-2; 7 nucleotides match TRBD1. CDR1 WSHSY and CDR2 SAAADI come from the germline V gene. The CDR3 is 14 residues long. V shed 8 bases, J shed 0 bases, and the junction held 6 bases outside the gene matches. CDR3 bases: TGCGCCAGCGGGGGACAGTCTTCTAACTATGGCTACACCTTC. It codes for CASGGQSSNYGYTF.

This clone was detected a few times. The chain uses TRBV12-5 and TRBJ1-2; the match to TRBD1 covers 7 bases. Germline V gene data show CDR1 as LGHNT and CDR2 as FRNRAP. V was clipped by 7 bases and J by 10 bases; unmatched bases: 15. The CDR3 extends over 14 amino acids. The CDR3 region has the DNA TGTGCTAGTGCCCCGGGACAGAGCCGAACGTCCTACACCTTC. Its protein product is CASAPGQSRTSYTF.

V gene TRBV7-6 combines with J gene TRBJ2-5, with 8 bases fitting TRBD2. This CDR3 spans 11 amino acids. V was pared by 5 bases and J by 11 bases, with 4 bases of the junction left unmatched. Germline V gene lookup returns CDR1 SGHVS and CDR2 FNYEAQ. In nucleotides, the CDR3 is TGTGCCAGCAGCCCGGGAGGGGAGCAGTACTTC. It specifies CASSPGGEQYF.

The rearrangement links TRBV10-3 to TRBJ2-7; D is unresolved. CDR1 ENHRY and CDR2 SYGVKD come from the germline V gene. Trimming stripped 3 bases from V and 6 bases from J, with 9 bases between. This CDR3 is built from 12 residues. The CDR3 protein is CAISDRQTEQYF. CDR3 coding DNA: TGTGCCATCAGTGACCGACAAACCGAGCAGTACTTC.

The V call is TRBV5-1, the J call TRBJ2-7; 9 nucleotides line up with TRBD2. Losses at the gene ends were 3 bases for V and 6 bases for J; bases not matched to a gene: 7. The germline V gene has CDR1 SGHRS and CDR2 YFSETQ. CDR3 size: 14 residues. In DNA form, the CDR3 reads TGCGCCAGCAGCTCCGAGGGACTAGCCTCCGAGCAGTACTTC. It is translated as CASSSEGLASEQYF.

J is TRBJ1-1 and V is TRBV19; 7 positions match TRBD1. This CDR3 is built from 14 residues. The V gene's germline CDR1 is LNHDA and CDR2 SQIVND (reference sequence). With V trimmed by 6 bases and J by 7 bases, 11 bases remained unmatched. The CDR3: CASSRDSLGVEAFF. CDR3 DNA sequence: TGTGCCAGTAGCCGGGACAGCCTGGGGGTTGAAGCTTTCTTT.

The chain has TRBV19 and TRBJ2-7; 7 bases align to TRBD1. This CDR3 comprises 13 residues. V was clipped by 8 bases and J by 2 bases; unmatched bases: 6. CDR1 is LNHDA and CDR2 is SQIVND in the germline V gene (reference sequence). CDR3 region: CASGTVGPYEQYF. Here the CDR3 DNA reads TGTGCCAGTGGGACAGTGGGGCCCTACGAGCAGTACTTC. The full variable domain, its missing parts supplied by reference TRBV19 and TRBJ2-7, is DGGITQSPKYLFRKEGQNVTLSCEQNLNHDAMYWYRQDPGQGLRLIYYSQIVNDFQKGDIAEGYSVSREKKESFPLTVTSAQKNPTAFYLCASGTVGPYEQYFGPGTRLTVT.

The chain combines TRBV19 with TRBJ2-1, with a possible D match to TRBD1 (6 bases). The CDR3 is 14 amino acids. The V end was cut by 3 bases, the J end by 7 bases, with 13 bases between. From germline, CDR1 is LNHDA and CDR2 SQIVND (reference sequence). The CDR3 loop reads CASSIGRGHNEQFF. As DNA, the CDR3 is TGTGCCAGTAGTATCGGCAGGGGACATAATGAGCAGTTCTTC.

The chain couples TRBV4-3 to TRBJ2-1, with 8 bases aligning to TRBD1. J gave up 1 base and V 4 bases, and 3 bases lay outside the gene matches. Germline loops: CDR1 LGHNA, CDR2 YSLEER. This CDR3 region has 15 residues. The CDR3 nucleotides are TGCGCCAGCAGCCGCGACAGGGGATCCTACAATGAGCAGTTCTTC. It encodes CASSRDRGSYNEQFF.

The chain links TRBV11-3 to TRBJ2-3; TRBD2 agrees at 9 bases. This CDR3 comprises 16 residues. Trimming removed 6 bases from V and 2 bases from J; junction bases left unmatched: 9. Per germline, CDR1 SGHNT and CDR2 YENEEA. In DNA, the CDR3 is TGTGCCAGCAGGCTTAGCGGGGGCCCCTACACAGATACGCAGTATTTT. Encoded protein: CASRLSGGPYTDTQYF.

The chain employs TRBV20-1 and TRBJ2-7; D is possibly TRBD1 (5 bases). Deletions cut 6 bases from V and 5 bases from J, with 5 bases between. The CDR3 totals 9 residues. Looked up from germline, CDR1 is DFQATT and CDR2 is SNEGSKA (reference sequence). The CDR3 spells CSAGDEQYF. The CDR3 DNA follows: TGCAGTGCAGGGGACGAGCAGTACTTC.

The chain is built from TRBV5-6 and TRBJ2-7, with 11 bases that match TRBD2. The CDR3 is 18 amino acids. Germline V lookup: CDR1 SGHDT, CDR2 YYEEEE. V gave up 3 bases and J gave up 5 bases; unmatched junction bases: 16. The CDR3 reads CASSWGALSGGAPHEQYF. The CDR3 DNA sequence: TGTGCCAGCAGCTGGGGGGCCCTTAGCGGGGGGGCCCCCCACGAGCAGTACTTC.

The table lists this clone with a count of one. The V and J genes are TRBV18 and TRBJ2-7; D is possibly TRBD1 (5 bases). Germline-derived CDR1 and CDR2 are KGHSH and LQKENI. The CDR3 contains 12 residues. Trimming cost V 6 bases and J 3 bases, with 9 bases left between them. CDR3 sequence reads: CASSLTVYEQYF. The CDR3 nucleotides are TGTGCCAGCTCCCTGACAGTCTACGAGCAGTACTTC. Drawing the rest from reference TRBV18 and TRBJ2-7, the complete variable domain is NAGVMQNPRHLVRRRGQEARLRCSPMKGHSHVYWYRQLPEEGLKFMVYLQKENIIDESGMPKERFSAEFPKEGPSILRIQQVVRGDSAAYFCASSLTVYEQYFGPGTRLTVT.

The V gene is TRBV29-1, the J gene TRBJ1-2; possibly TRBD1 for D (5 bases). The germline V and J ends were trimmed by 4 bases and 0 bases, with 24 bases remaining between them. This CDR3 contains 18 residues. The V gene's germline CDR1 is SQVTM and CDR2 ANQGSEA. The CDR3 bases are TGCAGCGTTGCCCCTTGGACACAAGCCTTAGAGTCTAACTATGGCTACACCTTC. It encodes CSVAPWTQALESNYGYTF.

The rearrangement links TRBV7-9 to TRBJ1-4; 10 nucleotides align to TRBD1. Germline V CDR1 and CDR2: SEHNR, FQNEAQ (reference sequence). This CDR3 region has 15 residues. Unmatched junction bases numbered 5, after V lost 5 bases and J lost 5 bases. CDR3 DNA sequence: TGTGCCAGCAGCCCCAGGACAGGGGGGAATGAAAAACTGTTTTTT. It is translated as CASSPRTGGNEKLFF.

This chain links TRBV6-1 with TRBJ2-2; TRBD1 aligns across 8 bases. The length of the CDR3 is 13 residues. The V gene's germline CDR1 is MNHNS and CDR2 SASEGT. V shed 6 bases, J shed 7 bases, and the junction held 4 bases outside the gene matches. This chain's CDR3 is CASSDTGGGELFF. In DNA form, the CDR3 reads TGTGCCAGCAGCGATACAGGGGGCGGGGAGCTGTTTTTT.

The genes are TRBV2 and TRBJ1-4; D is unclear. Germline values: CDR1 SNHLY, CDR2 FYNNEI. Trimming stripped 7 bases from V and 5 bases from J, with 11 bases between. The CDR3 is 13 amino acids. In nucleotides, the CDR3 is TGTGCCAGCAACGACTGGCTGAATGAAAAACTGTTTTTT. It specifies CASNDWLNEKLFF.